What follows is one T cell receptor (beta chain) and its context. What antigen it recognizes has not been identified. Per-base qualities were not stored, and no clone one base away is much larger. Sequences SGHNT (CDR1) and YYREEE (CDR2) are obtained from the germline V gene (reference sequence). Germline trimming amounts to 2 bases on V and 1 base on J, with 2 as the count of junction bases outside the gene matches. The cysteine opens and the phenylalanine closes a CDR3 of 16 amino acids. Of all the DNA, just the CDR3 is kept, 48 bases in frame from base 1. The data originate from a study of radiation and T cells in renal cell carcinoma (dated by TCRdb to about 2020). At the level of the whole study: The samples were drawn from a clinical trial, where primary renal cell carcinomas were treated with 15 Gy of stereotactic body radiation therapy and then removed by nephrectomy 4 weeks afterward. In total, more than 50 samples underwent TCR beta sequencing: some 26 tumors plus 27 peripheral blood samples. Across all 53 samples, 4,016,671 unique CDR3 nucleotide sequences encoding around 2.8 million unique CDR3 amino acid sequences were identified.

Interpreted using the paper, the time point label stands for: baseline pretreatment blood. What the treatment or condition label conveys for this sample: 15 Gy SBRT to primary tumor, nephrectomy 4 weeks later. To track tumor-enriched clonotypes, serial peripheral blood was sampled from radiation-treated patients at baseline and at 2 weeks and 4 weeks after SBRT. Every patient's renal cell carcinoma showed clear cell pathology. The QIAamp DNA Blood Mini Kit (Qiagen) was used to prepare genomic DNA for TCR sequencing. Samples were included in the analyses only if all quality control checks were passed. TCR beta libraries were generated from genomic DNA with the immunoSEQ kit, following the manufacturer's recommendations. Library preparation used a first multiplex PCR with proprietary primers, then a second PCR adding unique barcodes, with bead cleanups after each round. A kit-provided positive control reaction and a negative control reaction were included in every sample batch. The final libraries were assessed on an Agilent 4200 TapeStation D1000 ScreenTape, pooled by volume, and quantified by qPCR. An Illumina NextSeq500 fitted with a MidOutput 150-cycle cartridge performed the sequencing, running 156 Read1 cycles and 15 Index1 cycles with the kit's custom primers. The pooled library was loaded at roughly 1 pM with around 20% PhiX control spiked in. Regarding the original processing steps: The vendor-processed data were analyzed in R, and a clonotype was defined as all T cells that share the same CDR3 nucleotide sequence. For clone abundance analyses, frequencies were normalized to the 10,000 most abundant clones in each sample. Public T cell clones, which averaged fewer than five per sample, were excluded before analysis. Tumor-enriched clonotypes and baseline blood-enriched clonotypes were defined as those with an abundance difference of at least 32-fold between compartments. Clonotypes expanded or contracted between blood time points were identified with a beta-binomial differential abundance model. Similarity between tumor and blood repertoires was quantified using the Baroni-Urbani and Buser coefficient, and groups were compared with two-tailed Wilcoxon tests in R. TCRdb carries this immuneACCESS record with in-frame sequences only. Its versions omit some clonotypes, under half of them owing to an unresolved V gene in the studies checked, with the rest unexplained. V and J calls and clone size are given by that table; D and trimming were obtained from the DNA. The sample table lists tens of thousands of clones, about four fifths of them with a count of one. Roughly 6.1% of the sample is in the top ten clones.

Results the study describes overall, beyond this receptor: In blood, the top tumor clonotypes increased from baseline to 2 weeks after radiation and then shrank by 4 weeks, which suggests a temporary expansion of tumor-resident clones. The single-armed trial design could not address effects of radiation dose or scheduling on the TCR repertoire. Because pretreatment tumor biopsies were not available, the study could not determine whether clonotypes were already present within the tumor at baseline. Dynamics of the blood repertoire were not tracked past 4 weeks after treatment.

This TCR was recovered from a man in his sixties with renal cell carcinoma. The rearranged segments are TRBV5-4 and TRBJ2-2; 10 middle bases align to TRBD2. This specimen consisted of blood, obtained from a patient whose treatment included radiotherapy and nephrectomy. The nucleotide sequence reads TGTGCCAGCAGCTTTGCTAGCGGGAGGAACACCGGGGAGCTGTTTTTT. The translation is CASSFASGRNTGELFF.